This TCR beta chain comes out of a study of chemoradiotherapy in HPV16-positive cancers. Study-level points and caveats: Candidate HPV-specific clones and E7-related TCR motifs grew in tumor during treatment. For HPV16-positive patients, expanding HPV-responsive T cells associated with longer recurrence-free survival.

This clone appeared a single time. The target antigen is unknown. Measured with immunoSEQ multiplex PCR; TCRdb has only the in-frame clones, and not every one. The sample includes 2,500 to 3,500 clones, 85% of them seen just once. Per germline, CDR1 SGHDN and CDR2 FVKESK. The germline V and J ends were trimmed by 3 bases and 8 bases, with 13 bases remaining between them. This CDR3 contains 13 residues. The chain links TRBV14 to TRBJ1-1; D remains unclear. The sample consisted of blood, taken from a patient who underwent chemoradiotherapy. The origin of this receptor is a human donor with HPV-associated anogenital cancer. The CDR3 protein is CASSHSGGLEAFF. As DNA, the CDR3 is TGTGCCAGCAGCCACTCCGGAGGCCTAGAAGCTTTCTTT. The entire variable domain, with the rest obtained from reference TRBV14 and TRBJ1-1, is as follows: EAGVTQFPSHSVIEKGQTVTLRCDPISGHDNLYWYRRVMGKEIKFLLHFVKESKQDESGMPNNRFLAERTGGTYSTLKVQPAELEDSGVYFCASSHSGGLEAFFGQGTRLTVV.